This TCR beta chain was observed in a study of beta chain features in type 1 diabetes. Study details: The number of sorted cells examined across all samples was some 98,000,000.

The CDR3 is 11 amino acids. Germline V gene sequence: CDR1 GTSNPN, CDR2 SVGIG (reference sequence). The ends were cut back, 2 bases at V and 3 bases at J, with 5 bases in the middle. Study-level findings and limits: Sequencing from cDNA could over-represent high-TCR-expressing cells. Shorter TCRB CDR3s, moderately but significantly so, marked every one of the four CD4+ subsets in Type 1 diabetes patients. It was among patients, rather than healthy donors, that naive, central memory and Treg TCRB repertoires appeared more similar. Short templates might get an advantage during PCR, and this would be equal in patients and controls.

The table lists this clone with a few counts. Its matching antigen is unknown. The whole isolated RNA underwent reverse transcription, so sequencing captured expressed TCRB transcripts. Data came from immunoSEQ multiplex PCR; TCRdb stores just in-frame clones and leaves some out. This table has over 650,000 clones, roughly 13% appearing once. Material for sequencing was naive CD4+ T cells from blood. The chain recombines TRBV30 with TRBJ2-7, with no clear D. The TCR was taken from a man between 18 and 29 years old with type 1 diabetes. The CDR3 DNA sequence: TGTGCCTGGAGTCAGTACTACGAGCAGTACTTC. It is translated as CAWSQYYEQYF.